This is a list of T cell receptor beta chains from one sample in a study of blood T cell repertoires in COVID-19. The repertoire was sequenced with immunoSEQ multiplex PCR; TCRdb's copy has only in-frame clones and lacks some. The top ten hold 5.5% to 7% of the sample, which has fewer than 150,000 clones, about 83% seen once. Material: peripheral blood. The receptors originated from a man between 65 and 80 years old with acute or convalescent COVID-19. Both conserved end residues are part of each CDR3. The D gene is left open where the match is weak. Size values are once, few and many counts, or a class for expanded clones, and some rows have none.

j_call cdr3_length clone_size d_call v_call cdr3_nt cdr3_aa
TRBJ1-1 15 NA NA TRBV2 TGTGCCAGCACCCCCTTCGGACAAGAGAACACTGAAGCTTTCTTT CASTPFGQENTEAFF
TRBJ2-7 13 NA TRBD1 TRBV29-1 TGCAGCGTTGGGACAGGGGTTACCTACGAGCAGTACTTC CSVGTGVTYEQYF
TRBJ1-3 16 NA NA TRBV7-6 TGTGCCAGCAGTTTCCTCAGCGTTGAGGCTGGAAACACCATATATTTT CASSFLSVEAGNTIYF
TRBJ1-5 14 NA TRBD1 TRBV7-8 TGTGCCAGCAGTTTTGACAGGGTCGGTCAGCCCCAGCATTTT CASSFDRVGQPQHF
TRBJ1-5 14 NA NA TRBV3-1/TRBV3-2 TGTGCCAGCAGCCTTACAGGAGTCAATCAGCCCCAGCATTTT CASSLTGVNQPQHF
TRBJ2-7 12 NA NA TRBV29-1 TGCAGCGTTGAAGATCGGGGGTACGAGCAGTACTTC CSVEDRGYEQYF
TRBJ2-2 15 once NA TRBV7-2 TGTGCCAGCAGCTTAGAATTCGGGGGCACCGGGGAGCTGTTTTTT CASSLEFGGTGELFF
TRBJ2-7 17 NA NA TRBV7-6 TGTGCCAGCAGCTTGGGGTTGTTCAGGGATTCGTCTCGCGAGCAGTACTTC CASSLGLFRDSSREQYF
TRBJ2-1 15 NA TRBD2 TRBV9 TGTGCCAGCAGCGGGACTAGCGGGAGCAGGAATGAGCAGTTCTTC CASSGTSGSRNEQFF
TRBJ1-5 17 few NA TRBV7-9 TGTGCCAGCAGCTTAGTGGCAGGGGTGGGGCTATTTGCGGCCCAGCATTTT CASSLVAGVGLFAAQHF
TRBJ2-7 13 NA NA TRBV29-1 TGCAGCGTTGAAGGAAACGGGGCCTACGAGCAGTACTTC CSVEGNGAYEQYF
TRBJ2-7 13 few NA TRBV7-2 TGTGCCAGCAGCTTAGCCTACTCCTACGAGCAGTACTTC CASSLAYSYEQYF
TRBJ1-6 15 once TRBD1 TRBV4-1 TGCGCCAGCAGCCAACGCACAGGGGTGGGATCACCCCTCCACTTT CASSQRTGVGSPLHF
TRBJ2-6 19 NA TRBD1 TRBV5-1 TGCGCCAGCAGGCTGGGGCCGGGACAGGTCCCCTCTGGGGCCAACGTCCTGACTTTC CASRLGPGQVPSGANVLTF
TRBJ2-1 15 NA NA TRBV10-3 TGTGCCATCAGTGAAGCCGCCGGGGCCTACAATGAGCAGTTCTTC CAISEAAGAYNEQFF
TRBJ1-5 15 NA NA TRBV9 TGTGCCAGCAGCTTTCCACCGCTGGGAGATCAGCCCCAGCATTTT CASSFPPLGDQPQHF
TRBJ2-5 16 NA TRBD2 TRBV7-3 TGTGCCAGCAGCGGGGGTGGACTAGCGGGGCAAGAGACCCAGTACTTC CASSGGGLAGQETQYF
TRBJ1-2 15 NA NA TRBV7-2 TGTGCCAGCAGCTCTAGACCGCCTAATAACTATGGCTACACCTTC CASSSRPPNNYGYTF
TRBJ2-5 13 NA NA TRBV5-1 TGCGCCAGCAGCTTGGGTCAGGGAGAGACCCAGTACTTC CASSLGQGETQYF
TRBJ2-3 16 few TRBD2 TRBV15 TGTGCCACCAGCAGAGCCGCTAGCGGGGCCACAGATACGCAGTATTTT CATSRAASGATDTQYF
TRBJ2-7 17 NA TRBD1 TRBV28 TGTGCCAGCAGGGCGTTGACAGGGGGTGGGTCGGTCTACGAGCAGTACTTC CASRALTGGGSVYEQYF
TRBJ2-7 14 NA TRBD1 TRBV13 TGTGCCAGCAGCCCCTGGACAGGGTCTTGGGAGCAGTACTTC CASSPWTGSWEQYF
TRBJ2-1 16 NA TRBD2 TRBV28 TGTGCCAGCAGCCTTAGCGGGAGATATTCCTACAATGAGCAGTTCTTC CASSLSGRYSYNEQFF
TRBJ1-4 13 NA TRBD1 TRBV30 TGTGCCAGCCGGGACAGAACTAATGAAAAACTGTTTTTT CASRDRTNEKLFF
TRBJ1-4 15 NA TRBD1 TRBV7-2 TGTGCCAGCAGCCCCCGACAGGGGAATAATGAAAAACTGTTTTTT CASSPRQGNNEKLFF
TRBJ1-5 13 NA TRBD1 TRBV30 TGTGCCTGGGCCGGGACAGGCGGCCAGCCCCAGCATTTT CAWAGTGGQPQHF
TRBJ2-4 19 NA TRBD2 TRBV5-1 TGCGCCAGCAGCCCGAGACTAGCGGGAGGGCCGGGAGCCAAAAACATTCAGTACTTC CASSPRLAGGPGAKNIQYF
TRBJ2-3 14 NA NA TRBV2 TGTGCCAGCAGTCGCTCGAGCCGCACAGATACGCAGTATTTT CASSRSSRTDTQYF
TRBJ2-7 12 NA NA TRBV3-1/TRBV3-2 TGTGCCAGCAGCCAAGGGAGGAACGAGCAGTACTTC CASSQGRNEQYF
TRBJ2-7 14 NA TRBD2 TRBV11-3 TGTGCCAGCAGCTTCGGCGGGAGGTACTACGAGCAGTACTTC CASSFGGRYYEQYF
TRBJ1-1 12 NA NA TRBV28 TGTGCCAGCGGCCCAGGGTTGACTGAAGCTTTCTTT CASGPGLTEAFF
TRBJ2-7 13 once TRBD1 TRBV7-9 TGTGCCAGCAGCCCATCAGGGGGCTACGAGCAGTACTTC CASSPSGGYEQYF
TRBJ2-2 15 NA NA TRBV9 TGTGCCAGCAGCGTCTCCACAGAGAACACCGGGGAGCTGTTTTTT CASSVSTENTGELFF
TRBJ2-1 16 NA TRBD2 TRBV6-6 TGTGCCAGCAGTTACCCTACTAGCGGCAGTTCGAATGGGCAGTTCTTC CASSYPTSGSSNGQFF
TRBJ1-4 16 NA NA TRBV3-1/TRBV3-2 TGTGCCAGCAGCCAAGATCCGGCGGGTCAGGATGAAAAACTGTTTTTT CASSQDPAGQDEKLFF
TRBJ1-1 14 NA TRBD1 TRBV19 TGTGCCAGTATGGACAGGGCCGCTAACACTGAAGCTTTCTTT CASMDRAANTEAFF
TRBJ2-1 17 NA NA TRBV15 TGTGCCACCAGCAGAGATCTTGACTTCCTCTCCTACAATGAGCAGTTCTTC CATSRDLDFLSYNEQFF
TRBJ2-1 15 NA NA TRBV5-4 TGTGCCAGCAGCTTAAGGGGGGGAGGAGCAAATGAGCAGTTCTTC CASSLRGGGANEQFF
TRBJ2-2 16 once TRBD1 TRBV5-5 TGTGCCAGCAGCACCCGGACAGGGTCCAACACCGGGGAGCTGTTTTTT CASSTRTGSNTGELFF
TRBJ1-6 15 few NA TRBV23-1 TGCGCCAGCAGTCAATTTCTATTTTTGAGTTCACCCCTCCACTTT CASSQFLFLSSPLHF